This entry features one TCR beta chain sequence. Its antigen specificity is not known. Base qualities are not provided; no much larger clone lies one nucleotide away. Based on the germline V gene, the CDR1 and CDR2 sequences are SGHDN and FVKESK. From the cysteine through the phenylalanine, the CDR3 covers 19 amino acids. Here the CDR3 DNA is all that survives: 57 bases in frame from base 1. After removal of 0 bases from V and 2 bases from J, the junction retains 12 bases not matched to a gene. This entry belongs to a study of T cells in Graves' hyperthyroidism and ophthalmopathy (dated by TCRdb to about 2019). Looking at the study overall: Peripheral blood was sampled at the time of initial diagnosis, prior to any treatment. A discovery cohort of about 100 patients, roughly 45 with Graves' ophthalmopathy and 57 with stable Graves' hyperthyroidism, was used to find distinguishing TCR V-J signatures. Prospective prediction of ophthalmopathy was tested in an independent validation cohort consisting of about 20 hyperthyroidism patients and approximately 16 patients who later progressed to ophthalmopathy. The 95 to 100 discovery patients were randomly divided into training and test sets at a 7:3 ratio. Thyroid tissue and blood T-cell repertoires from several Graves' hyperthyroidism patients were also compared in the study. After sampling, hyperthyroidism patients received methimazole starting at 30 mg daily, and ophthalmopathy patients received high-dose intravenous methylprednisolone. The paper reports TCR Vbeta CDR3 sequencing of 135 peripheral blood samples: fewer than 50 ophthalmopathy, fewer than 85 hyperthyroidism and around 17 progressor patients.

The paper as a whole reports these results and caveats: Blood samples also contained most of the expanded thyroid clonotypes (frequency above 0.001), which suggests that blood repertoires may reflect thyroid immune responses. During validation, the model predicted progression to ophthalmopathy a median of roughly 7.1 months ahead of onset, with approximately 70% sensitivity and around 73% specificity. No statistical method was used to set the sample size in advance, and investigators knew the group allocation. A model built on a 13 V-J signature distinguished ophthalmopathy from stable hyperthyroidism, reaching 87.88% sensitivity and 81.08% specificity in cross-validation and 80%/75% in testing.

TCR beta CDR3 regions were amplified from RNA transcripts. For the first round of RT-PCR on the TCR CDR3, the HTBI primer set was used together with the Qiagen OneStep RT-PCR kit. The libraries were constructed in a second round of multiplex PCR and then size-selected and purified. Paired-end sequencing of the libraries was performed with 100 bp reads on an Illumina HiSeq2000. The original methods were these. SOAPnuke was used to process the raw data, throwing out any read that contained adapters or uncalled bases, had a mean Phred below 15, or lacked an exact constant-primer or identifier match. High-quality paired reads were merged with COPE v1.2.5, and unique nucleotide sequences were defined as clonotypes. MiTCR v1.1 was used to align clonotypes to the IMGT TRBV, TRBD and TRBJ reference segments. The analysis included only V-J combinations with a frequency above 0.0001, which together covered 99% to 99.2% of the repertoires. A TCS score was defined as the ratio between F50 (clonal expansion) and ExV (chaos), using BLOSUM62-based TCRdist between CDR3 peptides within each V-J. Welch's t-statistics and random forest reduced 450 to 600 V-J features to fewer than 15, which were used in a naive Bayes classifier (R e1071). The public reads were reprocessed in TCRdb via fastp at Q25 and MiXCR, keeping in-frame beta chains. Every distinct CDR3 protein forms one entry, paired with its most common genes and DNA. Clone size and V and J calls follow TCRdb, not the original study. The sample contains around 600,000 distinct CDR3 sequences, 14% of them found a single time. Less than 9% of the sample comes from the top ten.

Ophthalmopathy patients had moderately to severely active disease, Clinical Activity Score of at least 3, NOSPECS grade of at least 4, and duration under 3 months. The study excluded patients with uncontrolled infections, other autoimmune diseases, pregnancy or lactation. Diagnoses relied on clinical symptoms, serum thyroxine and TRAb, thyroid ultrasound and orbital computed tomography. Ficoll-Paque density gradient centrifugation was used to isolate PBMCs from around 9.1 ml of fresh peripheral blood. Total RNA was extracted using Trizol reagent, and RNA quality was assessed on an Agilent 2100 Bioanalyzer.

This receptor was taken from a young woman with Graves' ophthalmopathy. The V gene is TRBV14 and the J gene is TRBJ2-7, with TRBD2 matching 11 junction bases. The sequencing sample was made of blood. The CDR3 sequence is CASSQENPSGRRGPYEQYF. The nucleotides read TGTGCCAGCAGCCAAGAAAATCCTAGCGGGAGGAGGGGTCCCTACGAGCAGTACTTC.